This note documents a single TCR beta chain sequence. CDR1 is SGHRS, CDR2 YFSETQ, per germline. V lost 0 bases to trimming and J lost 7 bases, with 20 bases between them. The CDR3 covers 17 residues. The sample comes from a study of blood T cell repertoires in COVID-19. Per the study methods: Nucleated cell number was recorded as an estimate derived from reference gene primer amplification. The assay was immunoSEQ multiplex PCR, and TCRdb's table has in-frame clones only and misses some. V, J and clone size derive from that table, while D and trimming were established from the DNA sequence. The table has about 200,000 clones, around 87% seen once.

The chain is built from TRBV5-1 and TRBJ2-1; D is perhaps TRBD2 (6 bases). The clonotype was recovered from a man aged 55 to 69 with acute or convalescent COVID-19. Specimen: peripheral blood. This chain's CDR3 is CASSLDVLAWGGNEQFF. The CDR3, as DNA: TGCGCCAGCAGCTTGGACGTACTAGCTTGGGGCGGGAATGAGCAGTTCTTC.